Listed below are T cell receptor beta chains from one sample, sequenced in a study of blood T cell repertoires in COVID-19. Some clones are missing from TCRdb's copy, which holds only in-frame ones; the method was immunoSEQ multiplex PCR. The sample includes 540,000 or so clones, around 90% of them seen just once. The source material was peripheral blood. Source of these receptors: a woman in her forties or fifties with COVID-19, enrolled during active disease. Both conserved end residues are part of each CDR3. A D gene is named only where the DNA matches it firmly. Size is stated for part of the rows, as once, few or many counts, or as a class when the clone is expanded.

V: TRBV20-1
D: NA
J: TRBJ1-6
length: 17
size: NA
DNA: TGCAGTGCTAGTCGCTCGTCACTGCGGTCCTATAATTCACCCCTCCACTTT
CDR3: CSASRSSLRSYNSPLHF

V: TRBV19
D: NA
J: TRBJ2-3
length: 15
size: NA
DNA: TGTGCCAGTAGTATCTCGGGGAGAGGGACAGATACGCAGTATTTT
CDR3: CASSISGRGTDTQYF

V: TRBV6-2/TRBV6-3
D: TRBD2
J: TRBJ2-1
length: 14
size: NA
DNA: TGTGCCACCAACCCCAGCGGGGGTAGCAATGAGCAGTTCTTC
CDR3: CATNPSGGSNEQFF

V: TRBV3-1/TRBV3-2
D: NA
J: TRBJ2-7
length: 12
size: NA
DNA: TGTGCCAGCCTTGGGGGGTCCTACGAGCAGTACTTC
CDR3: CASLGGSYEQYF

V: TRBV9
D: TRBD1
J: TRBJ2-1
length: 18
size: NA
DNA: TGTGCCAGCAGTGGGGGACAGGCCGTTTCAAGACCCTACAATGAGCAGTTCTTC
CDR3: CASSGGQAVSRPYNEQFF

V: TRBV12-3/TRBV12-4
D: NA
J: TRBJ1-1
length: 11
size: NA
DNA: TGTGCCAGCAGTTCACCAATGGAGGCTTTCTTT
CDR3: CASSSPMEAFF

V: TRBV5-4
D: NA
J: TRBJ2-7
length: 17
size: NA
DNA: TGTGCCAGCAGCCCGGAACAGGGTGGAAAAGGATCCTACGAGCAGTACTTC
CDR3: CASSPEQGGKGSYEQYF

V: TRBV4-1
D: TRBD1
J: TRBJ1-2
length: 14
size: NA
DNA: TGCGCCAGCAACAACAGGGGGAAAAACTATGGCTACACCTTC
CDR3: CASNNRGKNYGYTF

V: TRBV7-6
D: TRBD1
J: TRBJ1-6
length: 17
size: NA
DNA: TGTGCCAGCAGCCAAAGGTGGGGACAGGGGATTAATTCACCCCTCCACTTT
CDR3: CASSQRWGQGINSPLHF

V: TRBV19
D: NA
J: TRBJ1-2
length: 16
size: NA
DNA: TGTGCCAGTAGTTTCCTTACCGGGACAAACAACTATGGCTACACCTTC
CDR3: CASSFLTGTNNYGYTF

V: TRBV28
D: TRBD1
J: TRBJ1-4
length: 16
size: once
DNA: TGTGCCAGCAGTTCACCCTCAGGACAGGGTAAAGAAAAACTGTTTTTT
CDR3: CASSSPSGQGKEKLFF

V: TRBV30
D: TRBD1
J: TRBJ1-3
length: 13
size: once
DNA: TGTGCCTGGACAACAGGGGTAGGAAACACCATATATTTT
CDR3: CAWTTGVGNTIYF

V: TRBV10-1
D: TRBD2
J: TRBJ2-3
length: 14
size: once
DNA: TGCGCCAGCAGTGTAGGGACTAGTAAAAATACGCAGTATTTT
CDR3: CASSVGTSKNTQYF

V: TRBV10-3
D: NA
J: TRBJ2-7
length: 11
size: NA
DNA: TGTGCCATCAGTGAGTTAAACGAGCAGTACTTC
CDR3: CAISELNEQYF

V: TRBV5-1
D: TRBD1
J: TRBJ2-3
length: 16
size: NA
DNA: TGCGCCAGCAGCTTGGGTCCCGGGACAGGGCAAGATACGCAGTATTTT
CDR3: CASSLGPGTGQDTQYF

V: TRBV18
D: TRBD1
J: TRBJ1-1
length: 15
size: NA
DNA: TGTGCCAGCTCACCAACCGTGGGACAGCCTACTGAAGCTTTCTTT
CDR3: CASSPTVGQPTEAFF

V: TRBV3-1/TRBV3-2
D: NA
J: TRBJ2-2
length: 16
size: NA
DNA: TGTGCCAGCAGCCAAGCCGAGGGCTTGAACACCGGGGAGCTGTTTTTT
CDR3: CASSQAEGLNTGELFF

V: TRBV10-3
D: NA
J: TRBJ1-1
length: 14
size: NA
DNA: TGTGCCATCAGTGAGACTCAGGGGAACACTGAAGCTTTCTTT
CDR3: CAISETQGNTEAFF

V: TRBV30
D: TRBD2
J: TRBJ2-2
length: 17
size: NA
DNA: TGTGCCTGGAGAAGGACTAGCGGGGGGGCGACCACCGGGGAGCTGTTTTTT
CDR3: CAWRRTSGGATTGELFF

V: TRBV30
D: NA
J: TRBJ1-2
length: 13
size: NA
DNA: TGTGCCTGGGGTAGTGACAGCCTCTATGGCTACACCTTC
CDR3: CAWGSDSLYGYTF

V: TRBV9
D: NA
J: TRBJ2-3
length: 14
size: NA
DNA: TGTGCCAGCAGCGTACAGGCGGGCCCAGATACGCAGTATTTT
CDR3: CASSVQAGPDTQYF

V: TRBV5-1
D: NA
J: TRBJ2-4
length: 11
size: NA
DNA: TGCGCCAGCAGCTATGAGAACATTCAGTACTTC
CDR3: CASSYENIQYF

V: TRBV5-1
D: NA
J: TRBJ1-3
length: 15
size: NA
DNA: TGCGCCAGCAGTTCCGGACAGAATTCTGGAAACACCATATATTTT
CDR3: CASSSGQNSGNTIYF

V: TRBV13
D: TRBD2
J: TRBJ2-7
length: 16
size: NA
DNA: TGTGCCAGCAGCACCCAAGGATGGGGAGGGACCTACGAGCAGTACTTC
CDR3: CASSTQGWGGTYEQYF

V: TRBV6-5
D: NA
J: TRBJ1-1
length: 14
size: NA
DNA: TGTGCCAGCAGTCCTGGGAGTACAAACACTGAAGCTTTCTTT
CDR3: CASSPGSTNTEAFF

V: TRBV11-2
D: NA
J: TRBJ2-7
length: 15
size: NA
DNA: TGTGCCAGCAGCTTAGAGGGGCAGGGGATCAACGAGCAGTACTTC
CDR3: CASSLEGQGINEQYF

V: TRBV11-2
D: NA
J: TRBJ2-6
length: 16
size: NA
DNA: TGTGCCAGCAGCTTTGACAGATCCTCTGGGGCCAACGTCCTGACTTTC
CDR3: CASSFDRSSGANVLTF

V: TRBV2
D: TRBD1
J: TRBJ2-7
length: 13
size: NA
DNA: TGTGCCAGCAGTGGCCAGGGGGCCTACGAGCAGTACTTC
CDR3: CASSGQGAYEQYF

V: TRBV7-9
D: NA
J: TRBJ1-5
length: 13
size: NA
DNA: TGTGCCAGCAGCTACGGGATGAATCAGCCCCAGCATTTT
CDR3: CASSYGMNQPQHF

V: TRBV6-5
D: NA
J: TRBJ2-1
length: 12
size: NA
DNA: TGTGCCAGCAGGAAACGAGCCAATGAGCAGTTCTTC
CDR3: CASRKRANEQFF

V: TRBV28
D: NA
J: TRBJ1-6
length: 17
size: NA
DNA: TGTGCCAGCAGTTTTACGGGAAGTGTCGCCTATAATTCACCCCTCCACTTT
CDR3: CASSFTGSVAYNSPLHF

V: TRBV10-3
D: TRBD1
J: TRBJ2-5
length: 14
size: NA
DNA: TGTGCCATCAGTGAGTACAGGGGTCAAGAGACCCAGTACTTC
CDR3: CAISEYRGQETQYF